The clone carrying this T cell receptor (beta chain) has only a few counts. Its target is unknown. These data originate in a study of T cell repertoires in cytomegalovirus infection. Study results and caveats: Summed public TCR beta family frequency identified CMV carriers bearing the relevant HLA. HLA-C-restricted, CMV-specific TCR beta clonotypes were dominant ex vivo.

One entry per CDR3 protein, called by TCRdb with MiXCR from the reads. The profile shows around 47,000 distinct CDR3 sequences, 20% of them singletons. The length of the CDR3 is 15 residues. The germline V gene has CDR1 SGHVS and CDR2 FQNEAQ. Trimming cost V 1 base and J 5 bases; bases outside gene matches: 7. The chain combines TRBV7-8 with TRBJ1-2; 7 bases line up with TRBD1. This receptor was obtained from a human donor in good health (CMV status not recorded). Some clones in this sample may be carry-over from other donors' samples. This sample comprised CD8+ T cells from cultured PBMCs, obtained from culture after CMV antigen stimulation. The CDR3 spells CASSLVRQGEYGYTF. CDR3 DNA sequence: TGTGCCAGCAGCTTAGTTCGGCAGGGGGAGTATGGCTACACCTTC. Based on the CDR3 plus reference TRBV7-8 and TRBJ1-2, the full variable domain is GAGVSQSPRYKVAKRGQDVALRCDPISGHVSLFWYQQALGQGPEFLTYFQNEAQLDKSGLPSDRFFAERPEGSVSTLKIQRTQQEDSAVYLCASSLVRQGEYGYTFGSGTRLTVV.